This TCR beta chain was profiled in a study of T cell responses to AZD1222 COVID-19 vaccine (dated by TCRdb to about 2021). About the investigation overall: TCR sequencing was performed for some 250 trial participants, of whom around 200 were given two doses of AZD1222 and some 26 were given two doses of MenACWY control vaccine. Trial participants were enrolled by age into 18-55, 56-69 and 70-plus year subgroups, with roughly 160, 29 and 62 TCR-sequenced participants respectively.

CDR1 LGHNA and CDR2 YNFKEQ are derived from the germline V gene. V sheds 3 bases and J sheds 6 bases, leaving 12 bases between their ends. The CDR3 holds 13 amino acids from the cysteine to the phenylalanine. The sequence is cut down to CDR3 DNA, 39 bases in frame from base 1. Study-wide findings and limitations: Participants were mostly white British and included more females than males, and it was suggested by the authors that clonal diversity may have been underestimated. Spike-specific TCR breadth and depth rose significantly after two AZD1222 doses compared with day 0 and with MenACWY recipients. Conclusions about previously exposed vaccinees are limited because only six or seven AZD1222 recipients were SARS-CoV-2 seropositive at baseline. The vaccine-associated CD4 TCRs covered the entire spike protein, and the dominant responses fell in regions 160-218 and 743-854. Because no day 14 peak-response samples were available, the repertoires could be characterized only after the peak T cell response. Epitopes outside the regions mutated in the B.1.351 and B.1.1.7 variants were reportedly recognized by nearly half of the unique spike-specific TCRs. In the small 56-69-year group, the increase in depth fell short of significance, most likely because of low power.

The CDR3 regions of human TCRbeta chains were analyzed by immunosequencing. Processing in the source paper ran as follows. TCRs in the repertoires were compared against a reference library of SARS-CoV-2-specific TCRs that had been generated with the MIRA antigen-specificity platform. Breadth meant the fraction of unique TCRs that were SARS-CoV-2-associated, whereas depth meant the fraction of total T cells that were SARS-CoV-2-associated. Using the MIRA data, each spike-specific TCR was mapped to the spike region that the TCR reacts to and placed in a CD4 or CD8 class. Log10-transformed breadth and depth values were compared by one-way ANOVA with Sidak's multiple comparisons tests. TCRdb carries this immuneACCESS record with in-frame sequences only. Its versions omit some clonotypes, under half of them owing to an unresolved V gene in the studies checked, with the rest unexplained. V and J calls and clone size are those listed in that table; D and trimming were worked out from the DNA. In this sample the table shows roughly 120,000 clones, roughly 86% of which occur a single time. The ten largest clones capture 9.5% to 15% of the sample.

The time point label here, explained by the study, means: baseline before first vaccination. The treatment or condition label of this sample denotes: meningococcal conjugate vaccine given as trial control. The vaccinee samples were drawn from two UK trials, COV001 and COV002, one of which was a single-blind randomized controlled phase 2/3 trial testing AZD1222 (ChAdOx1 nCoV-19) in healthy adults. For TCRbeta chain sequencing, PBMC samples from trial participants were taken at day 0 and at day 28 after the second dose. Concerning this clone: The target of this receptor is not known. No base-level quality is on record; no much larger clone is a single base apart.

This TCR came from an adult in good health. This specimen consisted of peripheral blood, obtained on day 0 of MenACWY control vaccination. Recombination connected TRBV4-2 to TRBJ2-7; the D gene may be TRBD1 or TRBD2, since each aligns over 5 bases. The CDR3 reads as follows: CASSQAGTGEQYF. The bases read TGTGCCAGCAGCCAGGCAGGGACCGGCGAGCAGTACTTC.